The 3 T cell receptor beta chains in this list originate from one sample, sequenced in a study of control samples from healthy donors and cancer patients. Clones were read by immunoSEQ multiplex PCR, and TCRdb kept only the in-frame ones, dropping some. Its table lists about 210,000 clones. The sample was blood. The receptors shown here come from a woman aged 30 to 39 in good health.

V usage is TRBV10-3 and J usage is TRBJ2-7; the match to TRBD2 covers 11 bases. The CDR3 is 16 amino acids. V shed 8 bases and J 6 bases; nucleotides not matched to a gene: 15. Germline CDR1 ENHRY, CDR2 SYGVKD. CDR3 in DNA: TGTGCCATCGGGGTTAGCGGGGGGGCCGACCGCCTCGAGCAGTACTTC. Its translation is CAIGVSGGADRLEQYF.

J is TRBJ2-2 and V is TRBV11-2, with D hard to call. V was shortened by 3 bases and J by 5 bases, with 13 bases between the two germline ends. In germline, CDR1 is SGHAT, CDR2 FQNNGV. The CDR3 consists of 15 residues. The CDR3 region has the DNA TGTGCCAGCAGCTTGTCTTTAAGAAAGACCGGGGAGCTGTTTTTT. It encodes CASSLSLRKTGELFF.

The J gene is TRBJ1-3, the V gene TRBV6-5, with unresolved D. V shed 6 bases and J shed 4 bases, with 10 bases lying between them. The germline V gene has CDR1 MNHEY and CDR2 SVGAGI. The CDR3 length is 13 residues. CDR3 sequence (DNA): TGTGCCAGCAGCTACCGCCCAGGAAACACCATATATTTT. Its protein product is CASSYRPGNTIYF.